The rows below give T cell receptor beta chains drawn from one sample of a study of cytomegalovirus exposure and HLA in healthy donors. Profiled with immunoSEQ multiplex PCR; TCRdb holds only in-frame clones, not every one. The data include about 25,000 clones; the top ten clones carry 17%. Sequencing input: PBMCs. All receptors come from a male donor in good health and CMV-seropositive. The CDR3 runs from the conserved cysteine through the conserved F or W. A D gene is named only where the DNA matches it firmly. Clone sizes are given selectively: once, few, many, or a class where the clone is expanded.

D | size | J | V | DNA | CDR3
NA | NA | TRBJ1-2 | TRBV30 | TGTGCCTGGGAGTACCCTCGGACAGTACTTGGAGGCTACACCTTC | CAWEYPRTVLGGYTF
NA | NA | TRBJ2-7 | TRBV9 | TGTGCCAGCAGCCCGGACTACAGCGCCTACGAGCAGTACTTC | CASSPDYSAYEQYF
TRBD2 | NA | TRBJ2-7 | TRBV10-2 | TGCGCCAGCAGTGAGGAGGCGGGGACTAGCGGCTCCTACGAGCAGTACTTC | CASSEEAGTSGSYEQYF
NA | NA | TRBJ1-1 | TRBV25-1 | TGTGCCAGCAGTGAATCGATACACGACACTGAAGCTTTCTTT | CASSESIHDTEAFF
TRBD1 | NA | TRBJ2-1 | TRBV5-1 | TGCGCCAGCAGCTACTCCGGACAGGCTTTAGTCTTC | CASSYSGQALVF
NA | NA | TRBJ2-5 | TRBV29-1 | TGCAGCGTTGGCAGGTGGTTAGAGACCCAGTACTTC | CSVGRWLETQYF
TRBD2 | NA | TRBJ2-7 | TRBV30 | TGTGCCTGGTCTGTTTGGGCGGGGGGCCCGAGCTCCTACGAGCAGTACTTC | CAWSVWAGGPSSYEQYF
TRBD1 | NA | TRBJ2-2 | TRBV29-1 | TGCAGCGTTCGGACAGGGGCGAACACCGGGGAGCTGTTTTTT | CSVRTGANTGELFF
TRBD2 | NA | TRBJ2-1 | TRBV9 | TGTGCCAGCAGCGTAGATGGGACTAGCGGGAGTAGTGAGCAGTTCTTC | CASSVDGTSGSSEQFF
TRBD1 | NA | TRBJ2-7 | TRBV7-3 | TGTGCCAGCAGCCTCCGGCACAGGGGGAACTACGAGCAGTACTTC | CASSLRHRGNYEQYF
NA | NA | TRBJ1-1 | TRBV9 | TGTGCCAGCAGCGTTACGACAGCACCGTCCCCTATGAACACTGAAGCTTTCTTT | CASSVTTAPSPMNTEAFF
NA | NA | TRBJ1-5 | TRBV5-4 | TGTGCCAGCAGCTTGGCAGGGGAGCCCCAGCATTTT | CASSLAGEPQHF
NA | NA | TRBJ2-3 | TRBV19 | TGTGCCAGTAGTATCTCCCTGGCCCCCGCAGATACGCAGTATTTT | CASSISLAPADTQYF
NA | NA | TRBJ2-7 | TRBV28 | TGTGCCAGCAGTTTCCCCCGGGACTCCTACGAGCAGTACTTC | CASSFPRDSYEQYF
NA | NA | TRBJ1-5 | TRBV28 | TGTGCCAGCACCTCGTCTACTAAGGGCAATCAGCCCCAGCATTTT | CASTSSTKGNQPQHF
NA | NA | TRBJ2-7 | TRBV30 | TGTGCCTGGACTAGTTCCTACGAGCAGTACTTC | CAWTSSYEQYF
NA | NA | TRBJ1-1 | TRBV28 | TGTGCCAGCAGTTCGACAGTAACTGAAGCTTTCTTT | CASSSTVTEAFF
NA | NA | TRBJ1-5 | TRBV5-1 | TGCGCCAGCAGCCTGGGGCGCGGAGAGCCCCAGCATTTT | CASSLGRGEPQHF
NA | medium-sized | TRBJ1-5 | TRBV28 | TGTGCCAGCAGTGTAGGCAGGGATCCGATACAGCCCCAGCATTTT | CASSVGRDPIQPQHF
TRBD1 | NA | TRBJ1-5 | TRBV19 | TGTGCCAGTAGTATAGGCTGGACAGGCTATCAGCCCCAGCATTTT | CASSIGWTGYQPQHF
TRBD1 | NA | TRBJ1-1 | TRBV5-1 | TGCGCCAGCAGCCCCCGGACAGGGGGCTATACTGAAGCTTTCTTT | CASSPRTGGYTEAFF
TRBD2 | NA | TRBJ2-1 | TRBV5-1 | TGCGCCAGCAGCTTGGAAGCTAGCGGGAGCCTAGAGGAGCAGTTCTTC | CASSLEASGSLEEQFF
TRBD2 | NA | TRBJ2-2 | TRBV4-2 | TGTGCCAGCAGCAACCTGGGACTAGCAGAAGACACCGGGGAGCTGTTTTTT | CASSNLGLAEDTGELFF